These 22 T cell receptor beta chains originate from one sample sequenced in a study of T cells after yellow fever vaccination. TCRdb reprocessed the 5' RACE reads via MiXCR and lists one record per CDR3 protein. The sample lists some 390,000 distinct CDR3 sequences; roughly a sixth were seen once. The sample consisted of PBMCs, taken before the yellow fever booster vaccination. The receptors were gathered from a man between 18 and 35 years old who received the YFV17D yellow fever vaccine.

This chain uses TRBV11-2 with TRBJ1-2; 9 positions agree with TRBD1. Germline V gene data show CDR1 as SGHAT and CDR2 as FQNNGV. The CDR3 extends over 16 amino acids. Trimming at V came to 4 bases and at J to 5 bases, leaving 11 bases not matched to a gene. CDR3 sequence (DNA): TGTGCCAGCAGCTCTTTAAGAGGGACAGGGATATATGGCTACACCTTC. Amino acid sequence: CASSSLRGTGIYGYTF.

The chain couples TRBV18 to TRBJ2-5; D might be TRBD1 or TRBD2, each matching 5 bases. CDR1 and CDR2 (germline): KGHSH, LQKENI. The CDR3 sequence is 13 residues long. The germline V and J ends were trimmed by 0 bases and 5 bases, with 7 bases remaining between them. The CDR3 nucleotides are TGTGCCAGCTCACCACCCGGGGCTGAGACCCAGTACTTC. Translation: CASSPPGAETQYF.

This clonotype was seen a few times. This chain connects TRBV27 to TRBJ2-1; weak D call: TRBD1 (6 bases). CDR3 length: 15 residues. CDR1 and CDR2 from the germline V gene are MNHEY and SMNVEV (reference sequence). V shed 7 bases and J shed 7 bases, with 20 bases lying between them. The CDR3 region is CASTSFSRGGNEQFF. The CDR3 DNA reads TGTGCCAGCACCTCCTTCAGCAGGGGTGGGAATGAGCAGTTCTTC.

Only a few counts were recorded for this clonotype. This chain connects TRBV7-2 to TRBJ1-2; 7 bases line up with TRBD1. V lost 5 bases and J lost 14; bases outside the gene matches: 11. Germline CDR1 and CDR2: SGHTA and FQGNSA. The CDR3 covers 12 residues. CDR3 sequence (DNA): TGTGCCAGCAGCCCGAGGACAGGTGGTAGTACCTTC. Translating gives CASSPRTGGSTF.

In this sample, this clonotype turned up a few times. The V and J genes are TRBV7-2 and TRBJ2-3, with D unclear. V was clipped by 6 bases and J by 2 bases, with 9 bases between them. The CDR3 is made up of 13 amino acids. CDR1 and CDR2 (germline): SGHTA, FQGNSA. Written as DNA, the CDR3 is TGTGCCAGCAGTTCAGACCACACAGATACGCAGTATTTT. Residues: CASSSDHTDTQYF.

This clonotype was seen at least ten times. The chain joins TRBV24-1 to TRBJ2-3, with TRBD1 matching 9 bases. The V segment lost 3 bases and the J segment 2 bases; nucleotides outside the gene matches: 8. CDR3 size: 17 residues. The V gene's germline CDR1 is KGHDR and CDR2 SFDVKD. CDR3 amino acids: CATSDRNRGPNTDTQYF. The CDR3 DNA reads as TGTGCCACCAGTGATCGCAACAGGGGGCCGAACACAGATACGCAGTATTTT.

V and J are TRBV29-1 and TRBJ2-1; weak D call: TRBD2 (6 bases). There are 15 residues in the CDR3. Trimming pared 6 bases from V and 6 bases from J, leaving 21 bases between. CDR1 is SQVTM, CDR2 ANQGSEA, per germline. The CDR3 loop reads CSVEPSVGGANEQFF. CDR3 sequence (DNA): TGCAGCGTGGAGCCTTCAGTGGGAGGTGCCAATGAGCAGTTCTTC.

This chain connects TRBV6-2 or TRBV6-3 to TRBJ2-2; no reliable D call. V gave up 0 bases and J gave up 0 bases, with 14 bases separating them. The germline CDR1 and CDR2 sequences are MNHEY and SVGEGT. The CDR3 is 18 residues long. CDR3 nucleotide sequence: TGTGCCAGCAGTTACTCGATTGTCGGAAACTCGAACACCGGGGAGCTGTTTTTT. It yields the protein CASSYSIVGNSNTGELFF.

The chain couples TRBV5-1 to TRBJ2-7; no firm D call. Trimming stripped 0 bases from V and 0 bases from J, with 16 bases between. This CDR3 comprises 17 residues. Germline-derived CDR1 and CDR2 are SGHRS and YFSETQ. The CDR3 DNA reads TGCGCCAGCAGCTTGGATATCGGCTACTCGAGCTCCTACGAGCAGTACTTC. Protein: CASSLDIGYSSSYEQYF.

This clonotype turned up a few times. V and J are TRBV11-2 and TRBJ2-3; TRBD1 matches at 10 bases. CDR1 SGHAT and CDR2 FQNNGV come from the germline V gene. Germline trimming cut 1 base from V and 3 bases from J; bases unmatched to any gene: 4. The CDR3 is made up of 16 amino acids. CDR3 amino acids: CASSLGTGGVTDTQYF. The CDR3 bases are TGTGCCAGCAGCTTAGGGACAGGGGGTGTAACAGATACGCAGTATTTT.

In DNA form, the CDR3 reads TGCGCCAGCAGCTTGGGAGGGGTTAGCAATCAGCCCCAGCATTTT. Protein sequence: CASSLGGVSNQPQHF. The chain joins TRBV5-1 to TRBJ1-5; D is perhaps TRBD1 (5 bases). This CDR3 comprises 15 residues. V was clipped by 0 bases and J by 0 bases, with 7 bases between them. Germline V lookup: CDR1 SGHRS, CDR2 YFSETQ.

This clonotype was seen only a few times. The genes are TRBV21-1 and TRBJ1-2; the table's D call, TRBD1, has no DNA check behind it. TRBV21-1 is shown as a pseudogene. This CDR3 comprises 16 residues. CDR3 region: CASSKAGKNRAYGYTF. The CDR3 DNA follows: TGTGCCAGCAGCAAAGCGGGGAAAAACAGGGCCTATGGCTACACCTTC.

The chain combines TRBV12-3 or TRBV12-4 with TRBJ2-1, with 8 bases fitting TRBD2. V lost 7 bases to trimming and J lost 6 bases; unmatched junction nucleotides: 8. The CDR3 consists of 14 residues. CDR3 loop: CASTFARGVNEQFF. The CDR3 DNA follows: TGTGCCAGCACTTTTGCGCGGGGGGTCAATGAGCAGTTCTTC.

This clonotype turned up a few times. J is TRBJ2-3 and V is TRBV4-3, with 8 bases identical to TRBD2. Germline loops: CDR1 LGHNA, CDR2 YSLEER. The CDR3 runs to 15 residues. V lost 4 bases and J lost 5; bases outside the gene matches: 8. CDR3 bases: TGCGCCAGCAGCCTCGAGCGGGGGATCGGAGATACGCAGTATTTT. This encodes CASSLERGIGDTQYF.

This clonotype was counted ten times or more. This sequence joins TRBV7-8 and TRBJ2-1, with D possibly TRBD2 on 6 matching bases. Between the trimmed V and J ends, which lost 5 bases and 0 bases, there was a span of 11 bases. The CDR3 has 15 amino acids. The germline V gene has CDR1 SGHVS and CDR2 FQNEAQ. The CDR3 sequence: CASSPWGGSYNEQFF. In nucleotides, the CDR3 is TGTGCCAGCAGCCCCTGGGGAGGCTCCTACAATGAGCAGTTCTTC.

The CDR3 DNA is TGTGCCAGCAGTTCGGGGGGGCTGAATGAGCAGTTCTTC. This gives the protein CASSSGGLNEQFF. The rearrangement links TRBV6-6 to TRBJ2-1; 8 positions match TRBD2. The CDR3 is 13 amino acids. Trimming took 4 bases from V and 7 from J; bases not matched to a gene: 3. The germline V gene has CDR1 MNHNY and CDR2 SVGAGI (reference sequence).

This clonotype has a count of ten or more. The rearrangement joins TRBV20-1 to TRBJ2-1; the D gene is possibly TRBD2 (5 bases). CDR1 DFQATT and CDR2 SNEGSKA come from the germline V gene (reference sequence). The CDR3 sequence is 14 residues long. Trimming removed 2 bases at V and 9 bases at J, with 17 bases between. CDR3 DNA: TGCAGTGCTAGAACCGGGATATCCTCGGGTGAGCAGTTCTTC. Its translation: CSARTGISSGEQFF.

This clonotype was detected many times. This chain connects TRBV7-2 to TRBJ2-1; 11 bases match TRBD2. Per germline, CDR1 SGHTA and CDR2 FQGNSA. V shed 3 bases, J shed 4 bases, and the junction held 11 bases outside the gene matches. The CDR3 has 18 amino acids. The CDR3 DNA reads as TGTGCCAGCAGCTTCCAGTCGGTAGCGGGGGGGCTGTACAATGAGCAGTTCTTC. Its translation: CASSFQSVAGGLYNEQFF.

CDR3 in DNA: TGTGCCAGCAGCCTAGGGGGTGAAAAACTGTTTTTT. It encodes CASSLGGEKLFF. The chain combines TRBV7-9 with TRBJ1-4; TRBD1 might be the D (6 bases). In germline, CDR1 is SEHNR, CDR2 FQNEAQ (reference sequence). Trimming left V 5 bases short and J 7 bases short, with 8 bases between. CDR3 length equals 12 residues.

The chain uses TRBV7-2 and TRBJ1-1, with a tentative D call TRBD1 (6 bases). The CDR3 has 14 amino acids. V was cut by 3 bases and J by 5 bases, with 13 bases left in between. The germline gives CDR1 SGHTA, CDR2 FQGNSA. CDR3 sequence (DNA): TGTGCCAGCAGCTTGGCCCTTCAGGGGACTGAAGCTTTCTTT. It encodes CASSLALQGTEAFF.

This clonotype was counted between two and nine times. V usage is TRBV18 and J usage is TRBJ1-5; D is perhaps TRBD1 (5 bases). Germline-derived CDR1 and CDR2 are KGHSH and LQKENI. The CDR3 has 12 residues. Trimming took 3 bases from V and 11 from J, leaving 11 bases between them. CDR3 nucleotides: TGTGCCAGCTCACCGGGGGAGGGGACCCAGCATTTT. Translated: CASSPGEGTQHF.

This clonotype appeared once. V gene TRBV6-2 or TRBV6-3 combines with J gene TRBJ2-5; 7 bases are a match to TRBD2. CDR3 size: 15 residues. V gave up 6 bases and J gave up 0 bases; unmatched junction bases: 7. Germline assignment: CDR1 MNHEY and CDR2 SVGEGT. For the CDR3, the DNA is TGTGCCAGCAGCGGAGCTAGCGGATACCAAGAGACCCAGTACTTC. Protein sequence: CASSGASGYQETQYF.